One and the same sample provided the 25 T cell receptor beta chains below, sequenced in a study of T cells in Graves' hyperthyroidism and ophthalmopathy. The CDR3 regions of TCR beta were amplified from RNA transcripts. First-round RT-PCR targeting the TCR CDR3 was performed with the HTBI primer set. TCRdb used MiXCR to reprocess the multiplex PCR reads, holding one entry per CDR3 protein. Here the sample spans tens of thousands of distinct CDR3 sequences, approximately 50% being singletons. The sequencing sample was made of blood. All receptors come from a woman aged 45-65 years with Graves' hyperthyroidism that later progressed to Graves' ophthalmopathy.

The gene calls are TRBV15 and TRBJ2-2; D unclear. Germline lookup yields CDR1 LNHNV and CDR2 YYDKDF (reference sequence). V was clipped by 0 bases and J by 1 base, with 6 bases between them. The CDR3 spans 15 residues. The CDR3 spells CATSRDPQNTGELFF. The CDR3 nucleotides read TGTGCCACCAGCAGAGATCCTCAGAACACCGGGGAGCTGTTTTTT.

This clonotype was detected only a few times. J is TRBJ1-2 and V is TRBV10-3; D is undetermined. Germline V gene data show CDR1 as ENHRY and CDR2 as SYGVKD. The CDR3 extends over 12 amino acids. V lost 7 bases, J lost 5 bases, and 11 bases lay in between. The DNA for the CDR3 is TGTGCCATCAAAGGTTTTGGGTATGGCTACACCTTC. Protein: CAIKGFGYGYTF.

The V call is TRBV7-9, the J call TRBJ1-6; no clear D gene. The V gene's germline CDR1 is SEHNR and CDR2 FQNEAQ (reference sequence). V was shortened by 0 bases and J by 10 bases, with 13 bases between the two germline ends. The CDR3 contains 15 residues. CDR3 sequence (DNA): TGTGCCAGCAGCTTAGCGCCACCTCTATCGTCACCCCTCCACTTT. Translating it yields CASSLAPPLSSPLHF. The full variable domain, in which reference TRBV7-9 and TRBJ1-6 provide the parts outside the CDR3, is DTGVSQNPRHKITKRGQNVTFRCDPISEHNRLYWYRQTLGQGPEFLTYFQNEAQLEKSRLLSDRFSAERPKGSFSTLEIQRTEQGDSAMYLCASSLAPPLSSPLHFGNGTRLTVT.

This clonotype was detected ten times or more. The chain carries TRBV4-3 and TRBJ2-5, with TRBD2 matching over 12 bases. Germline loops: CDR1 LGHNA, CDR2 YSLEER. This CDR3 spans 16 amino acids. The V segment lost 5 bases and the J segment 7 bases; nucleotides outside the gene matches: 11. CDR3 nucleotides: TGCGCCAGCAGCGCAAAACTAGCGGGAGGTTCGGGGACCCAGTACTTC. Its protein product is CASSAKLAGGSGTQYF.

Many counts were recorded for this clonotype. The CDR3 DNA follows: TGCAGTGCTAGAGGGGGCGAGGGGGGGACTGAAGCTTTCTTT. It is translated as CSARGGEGGTEAFF. The gene calls are TRBV20-1 and TRBJ1-1; D might be TRBD1 (6 bases). The CDR3 extends over 14 amino acids. Trimming removed 1 base at V and 5 bases at J, with 14 bases between. Per the germline V gene, CDR1 is DFQATT and CDR2 is SNEGSKA (reference sequence).

The chain joins TRBV24-1 to TRBJ2-7, with TRBD1 matching 10 bases. V lost 2 bases to trimming and J lost 2 bases; unmatched junction nucleotides: 5. The germline CDR1 and CDR2 sequences are KGHDR and SFDVKD. CDR3 length: 16 residues. The CDR3 is CATSDWGQGYTYEQYF. The CDR3 DNA follows: TGTGCCACCAGTGATTGGGGACAGGGGTACACCTACGAGCAGTACTTC.

This clonotype has a count of ten or more. This sequence joins TRBV7-2 and TRBJ2-2, with D maybe TRBD2 (6 bases). This CDR3 region has 15 residues. Germline lookup yields CDR1 SGHTA and CDR2 FQGNSA. V was trimmed by 9 bases and J by 2 bases, leaving 16 bases between them. CDR3 protein: CARQRGGANTGELFF. CDR3 DNA sequence: TGTGCCAGACAACGAGGAGGGGCCAACACCGGGGAGCTGTTTTTT.

The chain carries TRBV19 and TRBJ2-6; a possible D gene is TRBD1 (5 bases). There are 18 residues in the CDR3. CDR1 and CDR2 (germline): LNHDA, SQIVND (reference sequence). Trimming shortened V by 0 bases and J by 0 bases, and 12 bases separated the two germline ends. CDR3 sequence reads: CASSIEGQTFSGANVLTF. CDR3 coding DNA: TGTGCCAGTAGTATAGAGGGGCAAACCTTCTCTGGGGCCAACGTCCTGACTTTC. The full variable domain, in which reference TRBV19 and TRBJ2-6 provide the parts outside the CDR3, is DGGITQSPKYLFRKEGQNVTLSCEQNLNHDAMYWYRQDPGQGLRLIYYSQIVNDFQKGDIAEGYSVSREKKESFPLTVTSAQKNPTAFYLCASSIEGQTFSGANVLTFGAGSRLTVL.

As regards this clonotype: Likely a read error: the CDR3 ends without its conserved phenylalanine or tryptophan. V gene TRBV12-3 or TRBV12-4 combines with J gene TRBJ1-2, with TRBD1 identical over 10 bases. With V trimmed by 1 base and J by 8 bases, 7 bases remained unmatched. This CDR3 is built from 15 residues. The CDR3 nucleotides read TGTGCCAGCAGTTTAGGGACAGGGGGTTTTGGGGGCTACACCATC. It specifies CASSLGTGGFGGYTI.

To note about this clonotype: Since no conserved phenylalanine or tryptophan closes the CDR3, a read error is the likely cause. The DNA is left out, because the CDR3 cannot be placed on it with certainty; the CDR3 is given as TCRdb lists it. The genes are TRBV5-6 and TRBJ2-5. The V gene's germline CDR1 is SGHDT and CDR2 YYEEEE. From its first to its last residue, the CDR3 has 13 amino acids. CDR3: CASSFQALETLYC.

As for this clonotype: A single base separates this from a much larger clone, so it may be a read error. V gene TRBV6-2 or TRBV6-3 combines with J gene TRBJ1-3, with 7 bases aligning to TRBD1. CDR1 MNHEY and CDR2 SVGEGT come from the germline V gene. This CDR3 has 18 amino acids. The DNA of the CDR3 is TGTGCCAGCAGTTACACACACAGGACAGGCGTCTCTGGAAACACCATAGATTTT. Encoded protein: CASSYTHRTGVSGNTIDF.

Concerning this clonotype itself: Just one base apart from a much larger clone, this may be a read error. CDR3 protein: CAGSLSLALNEQFF. In DNA form, the CDR3 reads TGTGCCGGCAGTTTATCTCTAGCTCTGAATGAGCAGTTCTTC. The chain combines TRBV27 with TRBJ2-1; TRBD2 is a possible D gene (5 bases). Germline V gives CDR1 MNHEY, CDR2 SMNVEV (reference sequence). CDR3 length equals 14 residues.

The chain employs TRBV9 and TRBJ1-2, with D perhaps TRBD1 (5 bases). This CDR3 is 14 amino acids long. Germline assignment: CDR1 SGDLS and CDR2 YYNGEE. V shed 7 bases and J shed 3 bases, with 16 bases lying between them. CDR3 nucleotide sequence: TGTGCCAGCCCCTACATGGGGGGAGACTATGGCTACACCTTC. It is translated as CASPYMGGDYGYTF.

The chain uses TRBV5-4 and TRBJ1-5, with D unresolved. This CDR3 is 18 amino acids long. Germline V gene lookup returns CDR1 SGHNT and CDR2 YYREEE (reference sequence). Deletions cut 4 bases from V and 3 bases from J, with 23 bases between. The CDR3 spells CASSQDGIFYGYNQPQHF. The CDR3 coding sequence is TGTGCCAGCAGCCAGGATGGGATTTTCTATGGCTACAATCAGCCCCAGCATTTT.

This clonotype was seen at least ten times. The chain uses TRBV11-3 and TRBJ1-3; no definite D call. Germline-derived CDR1 and CDR2 are SGHNT and YENEEA. CDR3 length: 13 amino acids. Trimming left V 6 bases short and J 0 bases short, with 6 bases between. CDR3 bases: TGTGCCAGCAGAGAAGACTCTGGAAACACCATATATTTT. The encoded protein is CASREDSGNTIYF.

The gene calls are TRBV6-1 and TRBJ2-1; 14 bases map to TRBD2. CDR1 is MNHNS, CDR2 SASEGT, per germline. The CDR3 totals 15 residues. The V segment lost 11 bases and the J segment 9 bases; nucleotides outside the gene matches: 12. The CDR3 nucleotides read TGTGCCGGCAATGACGGGACTAGCGGGAGCACTGAGCAGTTCTTC. Its translation: CAGNDGTSGSTEQFF.

In this sample, this clonotype is medium-sized. V is TRBV10-3 and J is TRBJ2-7, with 8 bases fitting TRBD1. V shed 4 bases and J 4 bases; nucleotides not matched to a gene: 6. CDR3 length: 14 residues. CDR1 and CDR2 (germline): ENHRY, SYGVKD. CDR3 protein: CAISVRTGSYEQYF. CDR3 nucleotides: TGTGCCATCAGTGTTAGGACAGGGTCGTACGAGCAGTACTTC.

The chain recombines TRBV10-2 with TRBJ2-7, with 9 nucleotides matching TRBD1. CDR3 length equals 13 residues. Per germline, CDR1 WSHSY and CDR2 SAAADI. J gave up 1 base and V 7 bases, and 2 bases lay outside the gene matches. The CDR3: CASKGQGSYEQYF. The CDR3 DNA sequence: TGCGCCAGCAAAGGACAGGGGTCCTACGAGCAGTACTTC.

Points on this clonotype: One junction end does not reproduce the germline sequence, and a read error may be involved. The rearrangement joins TRBV13 to TRBJ2-2, with 8 bases fitting TRBD2. The CDR3 has 14 residues. Per the germline V gene, CDR1 is PRHDT and CDR2 is FYEKMQ (reference sequence). CDR3 amino acids: CASSLERELRELLF. CDR3 coding DNA: TGTGCCAGCAGTTTAGAGCGGGAGTTACGGGAGCTGCTTTTT.

V usage is TRBV12-3 or TRBV12-4 and J usage is TRBJ1-1; unclear D gene. The CDR3 has 15 residues. V was shortened by 3 bases and J by 0 bases, with 11 bases between the two germline ends. The DNA for the CDR3 is TGTGCCAGCAGTTTTGTGGGCGGAATGAACACTGAAGCTTTCTTT. Its translation: CASSFVGGMNTEAFF.

This clonotype was seen at least ten times. This sequence joins TRBV2 and TRBJ1-1; TRBD1 is a possible D gene (6 bases). Per the germline V gene, CDR1 is SNHLY and CDR2 is FYNNEI. V was cut by 4 bases and J by 4 bases, with 16 bases left in between. The length of the CDR3 is 15 residues. CDR3 bases: TGTGCCAGCAGTGGAAGGGGGGGATCAGGCACTGAAGCTTTCTTT. It encodes CASSGRGGSGTEAFF.

This clonotype appeared many times. The chain is built from TRBV30 and TRBJ1-2; a weak D match, TRBD1 (6 bases). The CDR3 consists of 11 residues. Germline V CDR1 and CDR2: GTSNPN, SVGIG (reference sequence). Trimming removed 2 bases from V and 9 bases from J, with 10 bases in between. The CDR3 here is CAWSSQGSYTF. CDR3 sequence (DNA): TGTGCCTGGAGTTCTCAGGGGAGCTACACCTTC. The variable domain in full, with the rest retrieved from reference TRBV30 and TRBJ1-2, is SQTIHQWPATLVQPVGSPLSLECTVEGTSNPNLYWYRQAAGRGLQLLFYSVGIGQISSEVPQNLSASRPQDRQFILSSKKLLLSDSGFYLCAWSSQGSYTFGSGTRLTVV.

This clonotype came up many times. The chain recombines TRBV30 with TRBJ1-2; D not certain. The CDR3 spans 12 residues. The V gene's germline CDR1 is GTSNPN and CDR2 SVGIG (reference sequence). The ends were cut back, 2 bases at V and 4 bases at J, with 8 bases in the middle. The CDR3 loop reads CAWSHGTYGYTF. CDR3 DNA: TGTGCCTGGAGTCATGGTACCTATGGCTACACCTTC.

The sample holds many counts of this clonotype. The chain couples TRBV29-1 to TRBJ2-3; D gene unclear. V was shortened by 7 bases and J by 1 base, with 15 bases between the two germline ends. Germline V CDR1 and CDR2: SQVTM, ANQGSEA. The CDR3 consists of 14 residues. The CDR3: CSGRALGGTDTQYF. The CDR3 bases are TGCAGCGGCCGGGCCCTAGGCGGCACAGATACGCAGTATTTT.

This clonotype has ten or more counts. CDR3 DNA: TGTGCCAGCAGTTACTCCCCGCTCCGACAAGAGACCCAGTACTTC. This encodes CASSYSPLRQETQYF. V usage is TRBV6-5 and J usage is TRBJ2-5; the D is unclear. The CDR3 covers 15 residues. V lost 0 bases and J 2 bases, leaving 10 bases between the germline ends. Per the germline V gene, CDR1 is MNHEY and CDR2 is SVGAGI.